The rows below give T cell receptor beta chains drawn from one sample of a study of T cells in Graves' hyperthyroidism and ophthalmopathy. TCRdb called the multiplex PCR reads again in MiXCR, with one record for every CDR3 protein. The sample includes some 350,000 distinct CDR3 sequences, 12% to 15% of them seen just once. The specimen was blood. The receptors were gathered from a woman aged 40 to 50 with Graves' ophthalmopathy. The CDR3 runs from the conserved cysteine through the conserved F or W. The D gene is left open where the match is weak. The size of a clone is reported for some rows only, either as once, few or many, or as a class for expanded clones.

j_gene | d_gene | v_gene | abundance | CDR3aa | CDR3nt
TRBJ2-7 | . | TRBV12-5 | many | CASGLGLSYEQYF | TGTGCTAGTGGTTTGGGTCTATCCTACGAGCAGTACTTC
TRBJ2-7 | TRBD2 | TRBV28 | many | CASSFSGGRDEQYF | TGTGCCAGCAGTTTTAGCGGGGGACGCGACGAGCAGTACTTC
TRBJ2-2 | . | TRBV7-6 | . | CASSPDPWTGELFF | TGTGCCAGCAGCCCCGATCCATGGACCGGGGAGCTGTTTTTT
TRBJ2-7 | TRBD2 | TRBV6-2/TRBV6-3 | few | CASSFQGLAPHEQYF | TGTGCCAGCAGTTTCCAGGGACTAGCGCCTCACGAGCAGTACTTC
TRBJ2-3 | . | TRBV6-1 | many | CASSEVSGGLADTQYF | TGTGCCAGCAGTGAAGTATCTGGGGGCCTCGCAGATACGCAGTATTTT
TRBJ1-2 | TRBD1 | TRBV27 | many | CASSWRGRDGYTF | TGTGCCAGCAGTTGGAGGGGGCGGGATGGCTACACCTTC
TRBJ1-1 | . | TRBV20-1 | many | CSASFGNTEAFF | TGCAGTGCTAGTTTCGGGAACACTGAAGCTTTCTTT
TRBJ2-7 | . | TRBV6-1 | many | CASSDRVIVYEQYF | TGTGCCAGCAGTGACAGAGTCATTGTCTACGAGCAGTACTTC
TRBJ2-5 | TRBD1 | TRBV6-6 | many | CASSYLTGGAETQYF | TGTGCCAGCAGTTACTTAACAGGGGGCGCAGAGACCCAGTACTTC
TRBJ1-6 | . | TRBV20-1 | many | CSASIPNQGSNSPLHF | TGCAGTGCTAGTATACCTAATCAGGGGAGTAATTCACCCCTCCACTTT
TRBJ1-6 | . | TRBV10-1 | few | CASSDQGSPLHF | TGCGCCAGCTCCGACCAAGGTTCACCCCTCCACTTT
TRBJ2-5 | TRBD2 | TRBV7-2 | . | CASSPRLAGGQETQYF | TGTGCCAGCAGCCCGCGACTAGCGGGGGGTCAAGAGACCCAGTACTTC
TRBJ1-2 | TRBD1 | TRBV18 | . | CASSRGQGEGYTF | TGTGCCAGCTCACGAGGACAGGGGGAAGGCTACACCTTC
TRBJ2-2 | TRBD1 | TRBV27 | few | CASSLTGVRNGELSF | TGTGCCAGCAGTTTGACAGGGGTTCGTAACGGGGAGCTGTCTTTT
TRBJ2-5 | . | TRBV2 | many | CASGEIQETQYF | TGTGCCAGCGGGGAGATTCAGGAGACCCAGTACTTC
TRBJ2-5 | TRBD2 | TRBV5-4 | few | CASSLGGGGSVRETQYF | TGTGCCAGCAGCTTGGGTGGTGGCGGGAGCGTAAGAGAGACCCAGTACTTC
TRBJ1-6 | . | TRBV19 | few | CASSWGRDSPLHF | TGTGCCAGTAGTTGGGGCAGGGACTCACCCCTCCACTTT
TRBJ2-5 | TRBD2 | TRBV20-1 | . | CSATPFLAGAQETQYF | TGCAGTGCTACCCCCTTCCTAGCGGGGGCGCAAGAGACCCAGTACTTC
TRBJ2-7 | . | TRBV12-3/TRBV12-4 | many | CASSLTIRSSYEQYF | TGTGCCAGCAGTTTGACAATACGGAGCTCCTACGAGCAGTACTTC
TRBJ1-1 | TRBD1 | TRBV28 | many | CASKTGFVTEAFF | TGTGCCAGCAAGACAGGGTTCGTGACTGAAGCTTTCTTT
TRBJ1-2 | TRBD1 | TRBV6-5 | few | CASSYSTGYYGYTF | TGTGCCAGCAGTTACTCGACAGGGTACTATGGCTACACCTTC
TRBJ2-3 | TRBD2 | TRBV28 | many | CASSLAGEADTQYF | TGTGCCAGCAGTTTAGCGGGAGAAGCAGATACGCAGTATTTT
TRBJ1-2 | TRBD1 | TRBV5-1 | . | CASSMLAGGSDGYTF | TGCGCCAGCAGCATGCTAGCAGGGGGCTCAGATGGCTACACCTTC
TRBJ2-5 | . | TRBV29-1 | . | CSVNGQLKETQYF | TGCAGCGTTAACGGGCAGTTGAAAGAGACCCAGTACTTC
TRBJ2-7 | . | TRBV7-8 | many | CASSLPYSYEQYF | TGTGCCAGCAGCTTGCCTTACTCCTACGAGCAGTACTTC
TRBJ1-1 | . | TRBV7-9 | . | CASSHTGHQNTEAFF | TGTGCCAGCAGCCATACGGGACACCAGAACACTGAAGCTTTCTTT
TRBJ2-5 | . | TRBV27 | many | CASSPLGSGGETQYF | TGTGCCAGCAGTCCACTAGGGAGTGGGGGAGAGACCCAGTACTTC
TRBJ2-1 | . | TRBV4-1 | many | CASSLSGKGEDNEQFF | TGCGCCAGCAGCCTGTCCGGCAAGGGGGAGGACAATGAGCAGTTCTTC
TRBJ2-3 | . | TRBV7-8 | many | CASSLVRGTDTQYF | TGTGCCAGCAGCTTAGTCCGAGGCACAGATACGCAGTATTTT
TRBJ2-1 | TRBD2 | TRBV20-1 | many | CSASAAGAEQFF | TGCAGTGCTAGCGCAGCGGGGGCCGAGCAGTTCTTC
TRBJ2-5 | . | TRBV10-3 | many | CAISDSLGQETQYF | TGTGCCATCAGTGACTCCTTGGGTCAAGAGACCCAGTACTTC
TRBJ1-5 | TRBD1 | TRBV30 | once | CACAGQGGRPQHF | TGTGCCTGCGCCGGACAGGGGGGACGGCCCCAGCATTTT
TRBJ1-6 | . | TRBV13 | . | CASSPRDLRSPLHF | TGTGCCAGCAGCCCCAGGGATCTACGGTCACCCCTCCACTTT
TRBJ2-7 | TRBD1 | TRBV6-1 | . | CASTDRGRHEQYF | TGTGCCAGCACCGACAGGGGGCGCCACGAGCAGTACTTC
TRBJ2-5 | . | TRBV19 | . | CASSITAVTGHRIGTQYF | TGTGCCAGTAGTATTACGGCGGTGACGGGACACCGGATTGGGACCCAGTACTTC
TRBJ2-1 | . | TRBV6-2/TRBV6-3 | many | CASSYSSGSYNEQFF | TGTGCCAGCAGTTACTCCAGCGGGTCCTACAATGAGCAGTTCTTC
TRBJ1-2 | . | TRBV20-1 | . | CSARNHDSYGYTF | TGCAGTGCTAGAAACCACGACAGTTATGGCTACACCTTC
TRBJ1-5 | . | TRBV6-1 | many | CASSGDGLGNQPQHF | TGTGCCAGCAGTGGAGACGGGCTGGGCAATCAGCCCCAGCATTTT
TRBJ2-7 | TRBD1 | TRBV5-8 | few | CASSSQGAIYEQYF | TGTGCCAGCAGCTCGCAGGGGGCTATCTACGAGCAGTACTTC
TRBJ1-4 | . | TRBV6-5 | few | CASSDDRNYEKLFF | TGTGCCAGCAGTGACGACAGGAATTATGAAAAACTGTTTTTT
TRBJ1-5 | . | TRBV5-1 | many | CASSLGGAPGQPQHF | TGCGCCAGCAGCTTAGGGGGGGCGCCGGGTCAGCCCCAGCATTTT
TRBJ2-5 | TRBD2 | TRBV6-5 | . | CASSYGPGGESGLETQYF | TGTGCCAGCAGTTACGGCCCGGGGGGGGAGTCTGGTTTAGAGACCCAGTACTTC
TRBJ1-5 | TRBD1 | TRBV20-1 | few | CSATLYSGQGAAQPQHF | TGCAGTGCTACCCTATATTCGGGACAGGGGGCAGCGCAGCCCCAGCATTTT
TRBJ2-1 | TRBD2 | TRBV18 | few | CASSPLRLAGHNEQFF | TGTGCCAGCTCACCACTCCGACTAGCGGGCCACAATGAGCAGTTCTTC
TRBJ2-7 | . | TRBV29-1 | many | CSVEGHDRSQKRYEQYF | TGCAGCGTTGAGGGGCATGACAGATCCCAGAAGCGCTACGAGCAGTACTTC
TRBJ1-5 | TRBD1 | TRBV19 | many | CASSIQGGRQPQHF | TGTGCCAGTAGTATACAGGGGGGGCGTCAGCCCCAGCATTTT
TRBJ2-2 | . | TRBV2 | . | CASSDRGYAGELFF | TGTGCCAGCAGTGACCGGGGTTATGCCGGGGAGCTGTTTTTT
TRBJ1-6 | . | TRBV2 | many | CASTGPSHNSPLHF | TGTGCCAGCACTGGCCCAAGCCATAATTCACCCCTCCACTTT
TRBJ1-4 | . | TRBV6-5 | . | CASSYSTDEKLFF | TGTGCCAGCAGTTACTCGACAGATGAAAAACTGTTTTTT
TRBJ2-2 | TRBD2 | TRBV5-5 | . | CASSFRTSGTGELFF | TGTGCCAGCAGCTTCCGGACTAGCGGAACCGGGGAGCTGTTTTTT
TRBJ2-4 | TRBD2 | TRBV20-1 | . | CSATTSGRAGRNIQYF | TGCAGTGCTACAACTAGCGGGAGGGCCGGGAGGAACATTCAGTACTTC